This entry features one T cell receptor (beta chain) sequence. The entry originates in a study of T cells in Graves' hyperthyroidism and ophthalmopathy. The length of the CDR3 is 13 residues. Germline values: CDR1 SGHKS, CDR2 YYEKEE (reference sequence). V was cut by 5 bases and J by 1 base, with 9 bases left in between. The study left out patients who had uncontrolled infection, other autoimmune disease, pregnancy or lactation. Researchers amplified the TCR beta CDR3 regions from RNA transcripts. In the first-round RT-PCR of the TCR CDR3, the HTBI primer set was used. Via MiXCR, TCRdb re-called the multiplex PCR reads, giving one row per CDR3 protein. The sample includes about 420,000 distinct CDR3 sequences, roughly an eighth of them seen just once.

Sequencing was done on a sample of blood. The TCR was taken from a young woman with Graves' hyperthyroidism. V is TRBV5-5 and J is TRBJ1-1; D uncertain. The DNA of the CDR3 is TGTGCCAGCAGGTTTTCGCCGAACACTGAAGCTTTCTTT. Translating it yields CASRFSPNTEAFF.